This T cell receptor beta chain was observed in a study of blood T cells in healthy people across ages. Regarding the study as a whole: Both higher diversity and more naive CD4+ cells marked long-lived donors when set against aged donors.

About this clonotype: Its antigen is currently unknown.

Germline V gene sequence: CDR1 MNHNY, CDR2 SVGAGI (reference sequence). The V and J ends lost 6 bases and 0 bases respectively, with 11 bases between them. The CDR3 length is 15 residues. PBMCs were isolated at a quantity of at least 6.5 million per sample. For the second PCR, which ran for roughly 7 to 11 cycles, a sample-barcoded 5' primer and a J-beta primer mix were used. Using its own MiXCR run on the 5' RACE reads, TCRdb lists one record per CDR3 protein. This table has over a million distinct CDR3 sequences, 45% appearing once. The TCR comes from a woman aged 55-69 years in good health. The rearrangement joins TRBV6-6 to TRBJ2-2, with D maybe TRBD2 (5 bases). Sequencing was performed on blood. This CDR3 reads CASSPGLANTGELFF. DNA for the CDR3: TGTGCCAGCAGCCCTGGACTGGCGAACACCGGGGAGCTGTTTTTT.